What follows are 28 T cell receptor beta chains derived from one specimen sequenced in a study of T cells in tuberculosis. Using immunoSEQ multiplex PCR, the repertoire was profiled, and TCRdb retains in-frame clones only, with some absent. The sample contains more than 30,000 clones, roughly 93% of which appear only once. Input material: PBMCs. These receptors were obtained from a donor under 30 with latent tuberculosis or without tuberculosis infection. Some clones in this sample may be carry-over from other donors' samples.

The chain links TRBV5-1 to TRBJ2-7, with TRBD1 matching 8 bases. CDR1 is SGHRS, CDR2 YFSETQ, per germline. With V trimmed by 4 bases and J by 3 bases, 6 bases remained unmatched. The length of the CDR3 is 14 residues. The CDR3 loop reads CASSTGQGHYEQYF. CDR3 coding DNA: TGCGCCAGCAGCACTGGACAGGGCCACTACGAGCAGTACTTC.

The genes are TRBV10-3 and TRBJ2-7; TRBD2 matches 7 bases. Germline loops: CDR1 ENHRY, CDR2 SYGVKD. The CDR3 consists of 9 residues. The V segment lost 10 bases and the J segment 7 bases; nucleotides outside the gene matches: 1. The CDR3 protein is CASSGEQYV. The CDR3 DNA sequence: TGTGCCAGTAGCGGGGAGCAGTACGTC.

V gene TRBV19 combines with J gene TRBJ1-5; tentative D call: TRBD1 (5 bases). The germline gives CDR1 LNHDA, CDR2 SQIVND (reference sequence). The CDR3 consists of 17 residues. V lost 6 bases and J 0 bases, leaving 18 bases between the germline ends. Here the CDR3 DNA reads TGTGCCAGTAGGGCCGTGGGGGGAGGTTATAGCAATCAGCCCCAGCATTTT. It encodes CASRAVGGGYSNQPQHF.

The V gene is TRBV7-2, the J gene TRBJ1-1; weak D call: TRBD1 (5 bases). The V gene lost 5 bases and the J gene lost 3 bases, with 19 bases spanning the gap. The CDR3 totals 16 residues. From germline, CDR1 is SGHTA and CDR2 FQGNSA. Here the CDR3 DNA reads TGTGCCAGCAGCATCTTTTCAGGGCTTGGGGACACTGAAGCTTTCTTT. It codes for CASSIFSGLGDTEAFF.

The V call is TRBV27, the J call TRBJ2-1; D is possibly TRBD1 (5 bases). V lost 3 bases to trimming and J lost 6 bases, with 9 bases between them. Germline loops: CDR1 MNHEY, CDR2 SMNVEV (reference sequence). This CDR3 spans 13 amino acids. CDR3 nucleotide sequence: TGTGCCAGCAGTTTTCTAGACAGCAATGAGCAGTTCTTC. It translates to CASSFLDSNEQFF.

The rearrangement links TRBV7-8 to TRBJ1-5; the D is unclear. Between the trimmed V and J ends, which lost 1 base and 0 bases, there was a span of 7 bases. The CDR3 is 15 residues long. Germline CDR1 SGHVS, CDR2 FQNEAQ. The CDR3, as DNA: TGTGCCAGCAGCTTAGTGGGAGATAGCAATCAGCCCCAGCATTTT. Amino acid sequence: CASSLVGDSNQPQHF.

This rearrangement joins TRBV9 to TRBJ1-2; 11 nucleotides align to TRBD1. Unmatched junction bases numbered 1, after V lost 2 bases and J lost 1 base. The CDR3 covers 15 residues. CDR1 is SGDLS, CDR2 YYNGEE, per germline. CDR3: CASSVGTGGNYGYTF. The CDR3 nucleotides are TGTGCCAGCAGCGTTGGGACAGGGGGTAACTATGGCTACACCTTC.

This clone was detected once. The CDR3 coding sequence is TGTGCCAGTAGTATGGGGCGGTACTACGAGCAGTACTTC. Translating gives CASSMGRYYEQYF. This chain joins TRBV19 and TRBJ2-7, with D possibly TRBD1 on 5 matching bases. CDR1 LNHDA and CDR2 SQIVND come from the germline V gene (reference sequence). The V end was cut by 3 bases, the J end by 3 bases, with 9 bases between. This CDR3 is built from 13 residues.

CDR3 residues: CASSSGQARTEAFF. The CDR3 DNA reads TGTGCCAGCAGCTCCGGACAGGCGCGGACTGAAGCTTTCTTT. The chain couples TRBV7-6 to TRBJ1-1, with 7 bases matching TRBD1. The CDR3 consists of 14 residues. After removal of 4 bases from V and 5 bases from J, the junction contained 7 bases not matched to a gene. Germline V CDR1 and CDR2: SGHVS, FNYEAQ.

The CDR3 sequence: CASSPRGGSKETQYF. CDR3 nucleotide sequence: TGTGCCAGCTCACCACGGGGGGGAAGCAAAGAGACCCAGTACTTC. The V gene is TRBV18, the J gene TRBJ2-5; 7 bases line up with TRBD2. Germline V gene lookup returns CDR1 KGHSH and CDR2 LQKENI. The CDR3 covers 15 residues. Trimming took 1 base from V and 3 from J; bases not matched to a gene: 5.

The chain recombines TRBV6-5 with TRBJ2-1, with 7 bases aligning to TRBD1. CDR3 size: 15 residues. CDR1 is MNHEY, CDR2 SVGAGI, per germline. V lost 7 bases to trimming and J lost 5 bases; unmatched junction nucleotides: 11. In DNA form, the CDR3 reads TGTGCCAGCAAACCGGGACAGAGCTTTAACAATGAGCAGTTCTTC. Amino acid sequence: CASKPGQSFNNEQFF.

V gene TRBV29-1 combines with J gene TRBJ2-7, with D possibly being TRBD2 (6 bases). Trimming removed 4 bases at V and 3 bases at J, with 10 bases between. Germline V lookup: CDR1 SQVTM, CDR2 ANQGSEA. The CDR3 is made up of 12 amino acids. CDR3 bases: TGCAGCGTTGGGGAGGAAATCTACGAGCAGTACTTC. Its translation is CSVGEEIYEQYF.

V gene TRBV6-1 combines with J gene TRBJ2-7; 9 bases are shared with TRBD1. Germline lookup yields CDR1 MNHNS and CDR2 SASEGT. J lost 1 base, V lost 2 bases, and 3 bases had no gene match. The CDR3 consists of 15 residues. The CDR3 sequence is CASSESGTGSYEQYF. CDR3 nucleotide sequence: TGTGCCAGCAGTGAATCGGGGACAGGGTCCTACGAGCAGTACTTC.

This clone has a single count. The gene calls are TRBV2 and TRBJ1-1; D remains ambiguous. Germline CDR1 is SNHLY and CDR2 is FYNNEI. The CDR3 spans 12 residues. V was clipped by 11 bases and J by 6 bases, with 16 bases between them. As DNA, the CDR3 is TGTGCCTCCTCGCCGGGGAGCCCTGAAGCTTTCTTT. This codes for CASSPGSPEAFF.

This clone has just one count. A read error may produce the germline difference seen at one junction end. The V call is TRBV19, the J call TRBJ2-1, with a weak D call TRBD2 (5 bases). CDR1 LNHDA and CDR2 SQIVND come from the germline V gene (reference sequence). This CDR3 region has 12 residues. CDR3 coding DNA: TGTGCCAGTAGGGACTCCTCCAATGAGCAGTTCTTC. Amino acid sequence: CASRDSSNEQFF.

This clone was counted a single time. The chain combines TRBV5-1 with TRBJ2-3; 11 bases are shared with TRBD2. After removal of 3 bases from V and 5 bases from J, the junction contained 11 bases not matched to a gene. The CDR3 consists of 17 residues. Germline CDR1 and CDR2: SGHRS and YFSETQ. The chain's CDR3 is CASSSSFSGGAGDTQYF. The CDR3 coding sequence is TGCGCCAGCAGCTCCTCCTTTAGCGGGGGGGCAGGAGATACGCAGTATTTT.

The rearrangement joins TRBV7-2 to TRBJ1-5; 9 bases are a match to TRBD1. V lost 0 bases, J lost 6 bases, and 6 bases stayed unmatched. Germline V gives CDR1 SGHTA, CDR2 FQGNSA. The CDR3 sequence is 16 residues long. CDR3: CASSLAGTGFSQPQHF. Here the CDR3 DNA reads TGTGCCAGCAGCTTAGCGGGGACAGGGTTTAGTCAGCCCCAGCATTTT.

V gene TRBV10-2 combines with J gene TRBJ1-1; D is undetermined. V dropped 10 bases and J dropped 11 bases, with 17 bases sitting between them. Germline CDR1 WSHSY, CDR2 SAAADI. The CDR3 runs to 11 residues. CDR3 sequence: CATSDILLAFF. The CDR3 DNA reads TGCGCCACCTCAGACATTCTGCTCGCTTTCTTT.

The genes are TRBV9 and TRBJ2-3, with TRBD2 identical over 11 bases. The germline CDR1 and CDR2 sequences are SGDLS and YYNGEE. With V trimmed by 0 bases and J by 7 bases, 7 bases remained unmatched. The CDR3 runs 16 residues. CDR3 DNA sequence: TGTGCCAGCAGCGTAGTTAGCGGGGGGGCCATCAATACGCAGTATTTT. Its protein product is CASSVVSGGAINTQYF. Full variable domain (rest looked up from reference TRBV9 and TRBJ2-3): DSGVTQTPKHLITATGQRVTLRCSPRSGDLSVYWYQQSLDQGLQFLIQYYNGEERAKGNILERFSAQQFPDLHSELNLSSLELGDSALYFCASSVVSGGAINTQYFGPGTRLTVL.

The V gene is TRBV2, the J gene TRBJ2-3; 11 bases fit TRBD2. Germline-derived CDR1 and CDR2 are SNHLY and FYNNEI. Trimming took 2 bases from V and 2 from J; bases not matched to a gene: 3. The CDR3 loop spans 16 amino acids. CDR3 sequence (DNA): TGTGCCAGCAGTGAAATAGCGGGGGGGCTCACAGATACGCAGTATTTT. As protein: CASSEIAGGLTDTQYF.

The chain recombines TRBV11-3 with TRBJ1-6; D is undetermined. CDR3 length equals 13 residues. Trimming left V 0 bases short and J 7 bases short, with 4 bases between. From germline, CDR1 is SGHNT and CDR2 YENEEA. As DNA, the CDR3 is TGTGCCAGCAGCTTAGAGCGGAATTCACCCCTCCACTTT. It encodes CASSLERNSPLHF.

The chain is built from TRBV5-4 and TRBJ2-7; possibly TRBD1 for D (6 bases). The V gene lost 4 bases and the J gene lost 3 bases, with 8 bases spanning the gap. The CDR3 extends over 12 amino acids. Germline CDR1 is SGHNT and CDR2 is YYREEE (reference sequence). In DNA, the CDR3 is TGTGCCAGCAGCGTACAGGGCTACGAGCAGTACTTC. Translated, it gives CASSVQGYEQYF.

The CDR3 reads CASSPPGRQFYGYTF. DNA for the CDR3: TGTGCCAGCTCACCACCTGGAAGACAGTTTTATGGCTACACCTTC. The chain joins TRBV18 to TRBJ1-2; the D gene is possibly TRBD1 (5 bases). Trimming took 0 bases from V and 5 from J, leaving 13 bases between them. The CDR3 consists of 15 residues. CDR1 is KGHSH, CDR2 LQKENI, per germline.

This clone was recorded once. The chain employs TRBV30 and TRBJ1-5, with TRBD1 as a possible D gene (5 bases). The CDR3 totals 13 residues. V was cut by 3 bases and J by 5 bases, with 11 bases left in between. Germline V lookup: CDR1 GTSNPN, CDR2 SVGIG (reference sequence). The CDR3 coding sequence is TGTGCCTGGAGAGGGGCTGATTATCAGCCCCAGCATTTT. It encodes CAWRGADYQPQHF.

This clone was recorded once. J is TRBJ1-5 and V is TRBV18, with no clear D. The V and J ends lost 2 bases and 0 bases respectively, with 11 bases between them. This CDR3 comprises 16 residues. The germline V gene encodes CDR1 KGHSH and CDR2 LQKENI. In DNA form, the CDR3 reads TGTGCCAGCTCACCATCAGGCGATGATAGCAATCAGCCCCAGCATTTT. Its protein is CASSPSGDDSNQPQHF.

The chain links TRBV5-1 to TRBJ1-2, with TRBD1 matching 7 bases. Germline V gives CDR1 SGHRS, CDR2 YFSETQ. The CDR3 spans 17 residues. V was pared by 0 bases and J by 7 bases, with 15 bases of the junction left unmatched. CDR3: CASSLAFLGGDSIGYTF. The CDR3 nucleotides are TGCGCCAGCAGCTTGGCCTTTCTTGGCGGGGACAGTATTGGCTACACCTTC.

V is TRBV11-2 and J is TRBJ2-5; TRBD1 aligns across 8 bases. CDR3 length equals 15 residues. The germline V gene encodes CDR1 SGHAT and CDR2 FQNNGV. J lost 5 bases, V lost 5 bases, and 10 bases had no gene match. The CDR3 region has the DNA TGTGCCAGCAGCCGAGCGGACAGGGACGTCGAGACCCAGTACTTC. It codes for CASSRADRDVETQYF.

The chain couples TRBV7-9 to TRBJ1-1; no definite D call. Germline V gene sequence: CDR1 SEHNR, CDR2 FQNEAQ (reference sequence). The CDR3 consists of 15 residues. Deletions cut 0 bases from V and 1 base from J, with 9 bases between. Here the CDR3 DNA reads TGTGCCAGCAGCTTAGCGTCTCCAGGGAACACTGAAGCTTTCTTT. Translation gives CASSLASPGNTEAFF. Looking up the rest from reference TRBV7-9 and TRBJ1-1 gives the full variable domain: DTGVSQNPRHKITKRGQNVTFRCDPISEHNRLYWYRQTLGQGPEFLTYFQNEAQLEKSRLLSDRFSAERPKGSFSTLEIQRTEQGDSAMYLCASSLASPGNTEAFFGQGTRLTVV.